Following are 7 T cell receptor beta chains from one sample sequenced in a study of blood T cell repertoires in COVID-19. Profiling relied on immunoSEQ multiplex PCR, and the TCRdb table lists in-frame clones only, not all of them. Found here are about 270,000 clones, 88% of them singletons; the top ten hold 2.5% to 3.5%. Input material: PBMCs or T cells enriched from blood (not recorded which). These receptors came from a woman between 50 and 59 years old who had recovered from COVID-19.

This clone has more than one count but fewer than ten. V and J are TRBV7-9 and TRBJ2-7, with D tentatively TRBD1 (6 bases). This CDR3 region has 15 residues. Germline CDR1 SEHNR, CDR2 FQNEAQ (reference sequence). V dropped 5 bases and J dropped 5 bases, with 19 bases sitting between them. This chain's CDR3 is CASSTTQGPRNEQYF. The CDR3 nucleotides are TGTGCCAGCAGCACCACACAGGGCCCGCGTAACGAGCAGTACTTC.

V gene TRBV19 combines with J gene TRBJ1-5; 10 bases are shared with TRBD1. This CDR3 spans 16 amino acids. The germline V gene encodes CDR1 LNHDA and CDR2 SQIVND (reference sequence). Trimming at V came to 7 bases and at J to 6 bases, leaving 12 bases not matched to a gene. The CDR3 sequence: CASTTIGTGVAQPQHF. As DNA, the CDR3 is TGTGCCAGTACTACCATCGGGACAGGGGTCGCTCAGCCCCAGCATTTT.

The gene calls are TRBV28 and TRBJ2-1; D may be TRBD1 (6 bases). This CDR3 has 14 amino acids. The V gene lost 2 bases and the J gene lost 7 bases, with 12 bases spanning the gap. Germline V lookup: CDR1 MDHEN, CDR2 SYDVKM. The CDR3: CASSLAGQINEQFF. The CDR3 DNA follows: TGTGCCAGCAGTTTAGCCGGACAGATAAATGAGCAGTTCTTC.

V gene TRBV5-1 combines with J gene TRBJ2-7; possibly TRBD1 for D (5 bases). Germline V CDR1 and CDR2: SGHRS, YFSETQ. The CDR3 length is 15 residues. The V and J ends lost 0 bases and 4 bases respectively, with 14 bases between them. In DNA form, the CDR3 reads TGCGCCAGCAGCTTGGAGGCAGGGTATTCGTACGAGCAGTACTTC. Translation gives CASSLEAGYSYEQYF.

The chain has TRBV28 and TRBJ1-5, with 10 nucleotides matching TRBD1. The CDR3 runs 16 residues. The J segment lost 2 bases and the V segment lost 6 bases, leaving 7 bases of the junction unmatched. From germline, CDR1 is MDHEN and CDR2 SYDVKM. The CDR3 protein is CASSPTGTGGNQPQHF. CDR3 coding DNA: TGTGCCAGCAGCCCAACCGGGACAGGGGGCAATCAGCCCCAGCATTTT.

CDR3 DNA: TGTGCCAGCAGCTTAATCGTGACAGGCATAAATGAGCAGTTCTTC. It translates to CASSLIVTGINEQFF. V and J are TRBV7-3 and TRBJ2-1; tentatively, D is TRBD1 (6 bases). The CDR3 spans 15 residues. The germline V gene encodes CDR1 SGHTA and CDR2 FQGTGA. Trimming cost V 1 base and J 7 bases, with 14 bases left between them.

The J gene is TRBJ1-1, the V gene TRBV7-6; D uncertain. V was clipped by 2 bases and J by 2 bases, with 12 bases between them. Germline V gene lookup returns CDR1 SGHVS and CDR2 FNYEAQ. The CDR3 is made up of 15 amino acids. DNA of the CDR3: TGTGCCAGCAGCTTAAGAGCGACCACTAACACTGAAGCTTTCTTT. This translates into CASSLRATTNTEAFF.